This TCR beta chain was retrieved from a study of response to subunit inactivated influenza vaccine. This clonotype was recorded at least ten times. TCRdb used MiXCR to reprocess the RT-PCR reads, holding one entry per CDR3 protein. This table holds about 570,000 distinct CDR3 sequences, around 11% found once. The CDR3 runs to 15 residues. In germline, CDR1 is MNHEY, CDR2 SMNVEV (reference sequence). Trimming took 3 bases from V and 1 from J; bases not matched to a gene: 2. The same sample was also used in a study of T cells expressing NK-cell markers. Per that study: cDNA encoding TCR beta was synthesized via 5'RACE template switching incorporating UMIs.

The sample here was PBMCs from blood, taken on the day of vaccination. V usage is TRBV27 and J usage is TRBJ2-2, with 7 positions matching TRBD1. The TCR originated in a man aged 45 to 65 who received an inactivated influenza vaccine. The CDR3 region has the DNA TGTGCCAGCAGTTTCCGGACAGGGAACACCGGGGAGCTGTTTTTT. This translates into CASSFRTGNTGELFF.